Listed below are T cell receptor beta chains from one sample, sequenced in a study of CD8 T cells in ankylosing spondylitis. TCRdb re-derived calls from the 5' RACE reads in MiXCR, one entry per CDR3 protein. This table holds over 200,000 distinct CDR3 sequences, around 17% found once. Sequencing was done on a sample of blood, either unsorted or a sorted T cell fraction (not recorded which). The source of these receptors is a male donor with ankylosing spondylitis. Each CDR3 is given with its conserved first and last residue. Fields, in order: D gene, clone size, J gene, V gene, CDR3 protein, CDR3 DNA. The D gene is left open where the match is weak. Not every row has a clone size; where given, it reads once, few, many or a size class.

>.|.|TRBJ2-1|TRBV30
CAWSIGQLYNEQFF
TGTGCCTGGAGTATAGGACAGCTATACAATGAGCAGTTCTTC
>.|many|TRBJ2-1|TRBV29-1
CSAAFYNEQFF
TGCAGCGCCGCCTTCTACAATGAGCAGTTCTTC
>TRBD2|.|TRBJ2-1|TRBV7-9
CASSPTSEGSNEQFF
TGTGCCAGCAGCCCGACTAGCGAGGGATCCAATGAGCAGTTCTTC
>.|few|TRBJ2-7|TRBV27
CASSLYPRTASYEQYF
TGTGCCAGCAGTCTCTATCCTAGGACAGCCTCCTACGAGCAGTACTTC
>.|.|TRBJ2-5|TRBV30
CAWSGWGELQETQYF
TGTGCCTGGAGTGGGTGGGGGGAGCTCCAAGAGACCCAGTACTTC
>TRBD2|many|TRBJ2-7|TRBV7-8
CASSMGTSGYEQYF
TGTGCCAGCAGCATGGGGACTAGCGGCTACGAGCAGTACTTC
>.|few|TRBJ1-1|TRBV11-2
CASSFQPGTVLNTEAFF
TGTGCCAGCAGCTTTCAACCTGGGACGGTCCTGAACACTGAAGCTTTCTTT
>TRBD1|few|TRBJ2-5|TRBV5-6
CASSWDRGRAKETQYF
TGTGCCAGCAGCTGGGACAGGGGGCGAGCAAAAGAGACCCAGTACTTC
>.|.|TRBJ1-2|TRBV10-2
CASSESYYGYTF
TGCGCCAGCAGTGAGAGCTACTATGGCTACACCTTC
>TRBD2|.|TRBJ2-5|TRBV12-3/TRBV12-4
CASSPLAGGRETQYF
TGTGCCAGCAGCCCCCTAGCGGGGGGGCGCGAGACCCAGTACTTC
>TRBD2|few|TRBJ2-1|TRBV12-3/TRBV12-4
CASSLGLAADYNEQFF
TGTGCCAGCAGTTTAGGGCTAGCGGCAGACTACAATGAGCAGTTCTTC
>.|few|TRBJ1-3|TRBV12-3/TRBV12-4
CASSFGVGGGGPSGNTIYF
TGTGCCAGCAGTTTCGGGGTTGGCGGCGGGGGGCCCTCTGGAAACACCATATATTTT
>.|.|TRBJ2-1|TRBV5-6
CASSSDRYYAEQFF
TGTGCCAGCAGCTCCGACAGATACTACGCTGAGCAGTTCTTC
>TRBD2|.|TRBJ2-7|TRBV7-9
CASSPGLANSYEQYF
TGTGCCAGCAGCCCGGGACTAGCGAACTCCTACGAGCAGTACTTC
>TRBD2|few|TRBJ2-1|TRBV5-6
CASSLMSAGGLSSYNEQFF
TGTGCCAGCAGCTTGATGTCAGCGGGGGGCCTAAGCTCCTACAATGAGCAGTTCTTC
>TRBD1|.|TRBJ1-1|TRBV12-3/TRBV12-4
CASSLTPRQGVRNTEAFF
TGTGCCAGCAGTTTAACCCCCAGACAGGGAGTAAGGAACACTGAAGCTTTCTTT
>TRBD2|.|TRBJ2-7|TRBV14
CASSQVGPAGRTYEQYF
TGTGCCAGCAGCCAAGTAGGGCCAGCGGGAAGGACCTACGAGCAGTACTTC
>.|.|TRBJ2-1|TRBV7-3
CASSLTLAGEGGEQFF
TGTGCCAGCAGCTTAACGCTGGCGGGAGAGGGGGGTGAGCAGTTCTTC
>.|.|TRBJ2-3|TRBV20-1
CSATPGPSTDTQYF
TGCAGTGCTACACCGGGACCCAGCACAGATACGCAGTATTTT
>TRBD2|.|TRBJ2-7|TRBV4-1
CASSLRGLGDYEQYF
TGCGCCAGCAGCCTACGGGGACTAGGGGACTACGAGCAGTACTTC
>TRBD1|.|TRBJ1-4|TRBV7-6
CASSCNMYRGHNEKLFF
TGTGCCAGCAGCTGCAACATGTACAGGGGGCATAATGAAAAACTGTTTTTT
>.|few|TRBJ2-3|TRBV11-2
CASSLFKGDTDTQYF
TGTGCCAGCAGCTTATTCAAGGGGGATACAGATACGCAGTATTTT
>TRBD2|.|TRBJ2-7|TRBV7-9
CASSAEGGPLDYEQYF
TGTGCCAGCAGCGCCGAGGGAGGGCCGCTCGACTACGAGCAGTACTTC
>TRBD1|.|TRBJ2-3|TRBV4-1
CASSLEWVQGADTQYF
TGCGCCAGCAGCCTGGAGTGGGTCCAGGGGGCAGATACGCAGTATTTT
>TRBD1|many|TRBJ1-1|TRBV7-9
CASSLAKGQAGNTEAFF
TGTGCCAGCAGCTTAGCCAAGGGACAGGCGGGAAACACTGAAGCTTTCTTT
>TRBD1|few|TRBJ1-5|TRBV27
CASSSHRDSVYSNQPQHF
TGTGCCAGCAGTTCTCACCGGGACAGTGTTTATAGCAATCAGCCCCAGCATTTT
>TRBD1|.|TRBJ1-5|TRBV15
CATSQRLGQGGYSNQPQHF
TGTGCCACCAGCCAGCGCCTCGGGCAGGGGGGATATAGCAATCAGCCCCAGCATTTT
>.|.|TRBJ2-1|TRBV7-9
CASSFILAWEQFF
TGTGCCAGCAGCTTTATATTAGCGTGGGAGCAGTTCTTC
>TRBD2|few|TRBJ2-1|TRBV12-3/TRBV12-4
CASTPQLAGGPVSYNEQFF
TGTGCCAGCACCCCCCAACTAGCGGGAGGTCCTGTCTCCTACAATGAGCAGTTCTTC
>TRBD1|few|TRBJ1-1|TRBV4-1
CASSQGRGRTEAFF
TGCGCCAGCAGCCAAGGCAGGGGGCGGACTGAAGCTTTCTTT
>.|.|TRBJ2-7|TRBV4-2
CASSQDKIGEYRYEQYF
TGTGCCAGCAGCCAAGATAAGATTGGGGAGTACCGTTACGAGCAGTACTTC
>.|.|TRBJ2-7|TRBV6-5
CASSYGVRQEYYEQYF
TGTGCCAGCAGTTACGGGGTTAGACAGGAGTACTACGAGCAGTACTTC
>TRBD1|.|TRBJ2-5|TRBV5-1
CASRPTGTALGDQYF
TGCGCCAGCAGGCCGACCGGGACAGCGTTGGGGGACCAGTACTTC
>TRBD1|.|TRBJ2-2|TRBV5-1
CASSSLGQGTGELFF
TGCGCCAGCAGCTCATTGGGACAGGGAACCGGGGAGCTGTTTTTT
>.|.|TRBJ2-3|TRBV11-2
CASSLRNRGTSTYGGTDTQYF
TGTGCCAGCAGCTTGAGGAACCGGGGGACTTCCACCTACGGGGGCACAGATACGCAGTATTTT
>.|.|TRBJ1-1|TRBV19
CASASNTEAFF
TGTGCCAGTGCGAGTAACACTGAAGCTTTCTTT
>.|.|TRBJ2-7|TRBV11-1
CASSLVGERSYEQYF
TGTGCCAGCAGCTTAGTGGGGGAAAGGTCCTACGAGCAGTACTTC
>TRBD1|.|TRBJ2-3|TRBV12-3/TRBV12-4
CASNPDRGQEDTQYF
TGTGCCAGCAACCCGGACAGGGGGCAAGAAGATACGCAGTATTTT
>.|few|TRBJ2-5|TRBV27
CASSLQGRGETQYF
TGTGCCAGCAGTTTACAGGGGAGGGGAGAGACCCAGTACTTC
>.|few|TRBJ1-1|TRBV7-3
CASSLNGESNTEAFF
TGTGCCAGCAGCTTAAATGGGGAATCGAACACTGAAGCTTTCTTT
>.|many|TRBJ2-7|TRBV10-3
CAISAPGVAYEQYF
TGTGCCATCAGTGCCCCCGGTGTCGCCTACGAGCAGTACTTC
>.|.|TRBJ2-3|TRBV7-3
CASSLMGAADTQYF
TGTGCCAGCAGCTTAATGGGGGCCGCAGATACGCAGTATTTT
>.|few|TRBJ1-1|TRBV5-4
CASSLIQADTEAFF
TGTGCCAGCAGCTTGATTCAGGCAGACACTGAAGCTTTCTTT
>TRBD1|many|TRBJ2-7|TRBV12-3/TRBV12-4
CASSSPPSGTDPREQYF
TGTGCCAGCAGTTCGCCCCCTTCCGGGACAGATCCTAGGGAGCAGTACTTC
>TRBD2|many|TRBJ2-1|TRBV12-3/TRBV12-4
CASSSRTSGRFDNEQFF
TGTGCCAGCAGTTCTAGGACTAGCGGGAGGTTCGACAATGAGCAGTTCTTC
>.|many|TRBJ2-2|TRBV6-5
CASSFANTGELFF
TGTGCCAGCAGTTTCGCGAACACCGGGGAGCTGTTTTTT